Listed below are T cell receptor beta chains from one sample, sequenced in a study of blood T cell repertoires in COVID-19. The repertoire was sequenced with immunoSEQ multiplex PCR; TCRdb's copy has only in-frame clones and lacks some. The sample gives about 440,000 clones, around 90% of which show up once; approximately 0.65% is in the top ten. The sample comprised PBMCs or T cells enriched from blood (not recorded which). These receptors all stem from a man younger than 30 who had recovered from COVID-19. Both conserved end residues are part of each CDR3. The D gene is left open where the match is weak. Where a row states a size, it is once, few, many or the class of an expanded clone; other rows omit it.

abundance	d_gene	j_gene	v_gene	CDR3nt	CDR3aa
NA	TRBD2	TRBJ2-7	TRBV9	TGTGCCAGCAGCCCGGGTAGCGGGAGAGGCGAGCAGTACTTC	CASSPGSGRGEQYF
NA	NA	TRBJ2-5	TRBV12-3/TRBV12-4	TGTGCCAGCAGTTTAGCGGGAGGTGAGACCCAGTACTTC	CASSLAGGETQYF
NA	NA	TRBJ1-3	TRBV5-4	TGTGCCAGCAGCTTGCATCCACGGGGCACCATATATTTT	CASSLHPRGTIYF
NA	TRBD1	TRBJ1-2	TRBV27	TGTGCCAGCAGTAAGAAGGGGGCGGACTATGGCTACACCTTC	CASSKKGADYGYTF
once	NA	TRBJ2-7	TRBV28	TGTGCCAGCAGCATCAGTTCCTACGAGCAGTACTTC	CASSISSYEQYF
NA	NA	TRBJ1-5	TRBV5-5	TGTGCCAGCAGCTTGTTTGGCAGTACTAGCAATCAGCCCCAGCATTTT	CASSLFGSTSNQPQHF
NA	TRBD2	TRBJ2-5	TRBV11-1	TGTGCCAGCAGCCTCCGGGGGGAGACCCAAGAGACCCAGTACTTC	CASSLRGETQETQYF
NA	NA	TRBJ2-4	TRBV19	TGTGCCAGTAGTATCCTCCTAGCTGCGGTGGACATTCAGTACTTC	CASSILLAAVDIQYF
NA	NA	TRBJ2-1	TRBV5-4	TGTGCCAGCAGCTTCGGGCGGGCGGACAATGAGCAGTTCTTC	CASSFGRADNEQFF
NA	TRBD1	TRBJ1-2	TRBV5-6	TGTGCCAGCAGCCCCACCCGGGACAGGGGGCACAAGAAGGGCTACACCTTC	CASSPTRDRGHKKGYTF
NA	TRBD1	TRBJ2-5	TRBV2	TGTGCCAGCAGGTCAGGACCGGGACAGGGGGAGACCCAGTACTTC	CASRSGPGQGETQYF
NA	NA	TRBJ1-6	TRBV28	TGTGCCAGCAGCCAACCCTCGTTCACAGGGAGCTCCTATAATTCACCCCTCCACTTT	CASSQPSFTGSSYNSPLHF
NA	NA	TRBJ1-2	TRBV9	TGTGCCAGCAGCGACAGGGCTGGCTACACCTTC	CASSDRAGYTF
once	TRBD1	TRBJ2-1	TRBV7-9	TGTGCCAGCAGCTTAGGGACAGGGGACCTAGCCTACAATGAGCAGTTCTTC	CASSLGTGDLAYNEQFF
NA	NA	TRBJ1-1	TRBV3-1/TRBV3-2	TGTGCCAGCAGCAGACAGGCTCACACTGAAGCTTTCTTT	CASSRQAHTEAFF
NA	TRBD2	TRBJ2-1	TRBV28	TGTGCCAGCAGTTTATGGGCGGGAGGGCCACAGAGGGCCTACAATGAGCAGTTCTTC	CASSLWAGGPQRAYNEQFF